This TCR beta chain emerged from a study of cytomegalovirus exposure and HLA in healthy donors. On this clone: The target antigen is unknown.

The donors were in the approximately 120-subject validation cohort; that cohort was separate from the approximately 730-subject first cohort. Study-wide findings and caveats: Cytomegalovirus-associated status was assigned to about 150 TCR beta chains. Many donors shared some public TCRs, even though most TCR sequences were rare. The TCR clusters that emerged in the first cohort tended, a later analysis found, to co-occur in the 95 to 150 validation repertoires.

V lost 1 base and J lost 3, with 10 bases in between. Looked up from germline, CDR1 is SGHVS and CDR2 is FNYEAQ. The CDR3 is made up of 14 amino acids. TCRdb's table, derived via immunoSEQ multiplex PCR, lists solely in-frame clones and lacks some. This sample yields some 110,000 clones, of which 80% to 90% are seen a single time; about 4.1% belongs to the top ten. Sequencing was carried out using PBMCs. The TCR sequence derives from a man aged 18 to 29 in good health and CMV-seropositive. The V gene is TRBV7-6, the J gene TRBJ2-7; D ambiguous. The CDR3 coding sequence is TGTGCCAGCAGCTTAGGTCCAGCGATCTACGAGCAGTACTTC. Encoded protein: CASSLGPAIYEQYF.